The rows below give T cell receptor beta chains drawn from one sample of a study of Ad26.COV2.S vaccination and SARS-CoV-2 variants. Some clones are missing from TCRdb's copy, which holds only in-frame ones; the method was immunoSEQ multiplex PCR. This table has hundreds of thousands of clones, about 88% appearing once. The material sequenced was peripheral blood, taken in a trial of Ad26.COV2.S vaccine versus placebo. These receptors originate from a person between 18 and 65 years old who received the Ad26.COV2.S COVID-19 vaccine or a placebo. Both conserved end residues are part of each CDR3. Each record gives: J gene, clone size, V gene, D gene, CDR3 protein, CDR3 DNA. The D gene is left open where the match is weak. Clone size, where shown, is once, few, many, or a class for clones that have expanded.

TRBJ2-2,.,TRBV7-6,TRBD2,CASSGRLAGAGELFF,TGTGCCAGCAGCGGAAGACTAGCGGGTGCCGGGGAGCTGTTTTTT
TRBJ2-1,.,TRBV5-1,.,CASSLGADYNEQFF,TGCGCCAGCAGCTTGGGTGCTGATTACAATGAGCAGTTCTTC
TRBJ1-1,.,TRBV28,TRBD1,CASSETTGDTEAFF,TGTGCCAGCAGTGAGACTACAGGGGACACTGAAGCTTTCTTT
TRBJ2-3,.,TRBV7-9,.,CASNPEGGSGTDTQYF,TGTGCCAGCAACCCCGAGGGGGGCTCCGGCACAGATACGCAGTATTTT
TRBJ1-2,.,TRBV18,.,CASSPLGGGSYGYTF,TGTGCCAGCTCACCACTCGGGGGGGGCAGCTATGGCTACACCTTC
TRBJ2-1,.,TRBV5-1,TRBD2,CASSLVAGRDEQFF,TGCGCCAGCAGCTTGGTGGCAGGGAGGGATGAGCAGTTCTTC
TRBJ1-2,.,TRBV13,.,CASSYRLINGYTF,TGTGCCAGCAGCTACAGGCTGATAAATGGCTACACCTTC
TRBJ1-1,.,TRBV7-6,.,CASSPQAGLNTEAFF,TGTGCCAGCAGCCCCCAGGCAGGCTTGAACACTGAAGCTTTCTTT
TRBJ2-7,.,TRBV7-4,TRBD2,CASSSIGLAGGSEQYF,TGTGCCAGCAGCTCCATTGGACTAGCGGGAGGGAGTGAGCAGTACTTC
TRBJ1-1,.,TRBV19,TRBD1,CASSTTRDRRGTEAFF,TGTGCCAGTAGTACAACCCGGGACAGGAGGGGAACTGAAGCTTTCTTT
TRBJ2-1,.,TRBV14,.,CASSASSSYNEQFF,TGTGCCAGCAGCGCCTCGAGCTCCTACAATGAGCAGTTCTTC
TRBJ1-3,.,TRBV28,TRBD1,CASSSRTGDRPGNTIYF,TGTGCCAGCAGTTCCCGGACAGGGGACAGACCTGGAAACACCATATATTTT
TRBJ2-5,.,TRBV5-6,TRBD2,CASSFPGLADRETQYF,TGTGCCAGCAGCTTTCCGGGACTAGCGGACAGAGAGACCCAGTACTTC
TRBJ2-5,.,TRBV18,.,CASSPGSISQETQYF,TGTGCCAGCTCACCAGGATCGATCAGCCAAGAGACCCAGTACTTC
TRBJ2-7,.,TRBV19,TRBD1,CASSIEGTGTYEQYF,TGTGCCAGTAGTATAGAGGGGACAGGGACCTACGAGCAGTACTTC
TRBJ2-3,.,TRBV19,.,CASSTRVLSGGSDTQYF,TGTGCCAGTAGTACCCGGGTTTTGAGCGGAGGGTCCGATACGCAGTATTTT
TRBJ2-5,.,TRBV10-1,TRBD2,CASSGGGTRETQYF,TGCGCCAGCTCAGGCGGGGGAACCCGGGAGACCCAGTACTTC
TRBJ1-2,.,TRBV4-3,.,CASSQDQGQAYGYTF,TGCGCCAGCAGCCAAGATCAGGGGCAGGCTTATGGCTACACCTTC
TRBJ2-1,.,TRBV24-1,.,CATSDPPNEQFF,TGTGCCACCAGTGATCCCCCCAATGAGCAGTTCTTC
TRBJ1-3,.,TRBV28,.,CASSPGEKLSGNTIYF,TGTGCCAGCAGCCCGGGGGAGAAACTCTCTGGAAACACCATATATTTT
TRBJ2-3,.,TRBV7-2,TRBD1,CASSRGQGLSDTQYF,TGTGCCAGCAGCCGTGGACAGGGGTTGTCAGATACGCAGTATTTT
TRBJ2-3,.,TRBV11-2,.,CASSLDQLYTDTQYF,TGTGCCAGCAGCTTAGATCAGCTTTACACAGATACGCAGTATTTT
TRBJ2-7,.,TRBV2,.,CASSVDTLSYEQYF,TGTGCCAGCAGTGTTGATACCCTCTCCTACGAGCAGTACTTC
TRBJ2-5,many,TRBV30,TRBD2,CAWSVASGSSETQYF,TGTGCCTGGAGTGTTGCTAGCGGGAGTTCGGAGACCCAGTACTTC
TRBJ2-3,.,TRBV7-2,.,CASSFMGVDTQYF,TGTGCCAGCAGCTTTATGGGGGTAGATACGCAGTATTTT
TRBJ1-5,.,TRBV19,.,CASSIVTANQPQHF,TGTGCCAGTAGTATAGTTACAGCTAATCAGCCCCAGCATTTT
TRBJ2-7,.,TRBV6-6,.,CASSYGVGANEQYF,TGTGCCAGCAGTTATGGGGTAGGGGCGAACGAGCAGTACTTC
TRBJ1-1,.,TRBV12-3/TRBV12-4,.,CASRRKGGEAFF,TGTGCCAGCAGAAGGAAGGGCGGTGAAGCTTTCTTT
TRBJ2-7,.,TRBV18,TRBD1,CASSPPGQPSYEQYF,TGTGCCAGCTCACCACCGGGACAGCCTTCCTACGAGCAGTACTTC
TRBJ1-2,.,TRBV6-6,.,CASSSTPGPNYGYTF,TGTGCCAGCAGTTCCACGCCCGGACCAAACTATGGCTACACCTTC
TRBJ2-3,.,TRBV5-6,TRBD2,CASSLVLAGADTQYF,TGTGCCAGCAGCTTGGTGCTAGCGGGTGCCGATACGCAGTATTTT
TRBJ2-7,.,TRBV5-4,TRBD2,CASSLGGTSSYEQYF,TGTGCCAGCAGCTTGGGGGGGACTAGCTCCTACGAGCAGTACTTC
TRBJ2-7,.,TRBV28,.,CASSFGQAYEQYF,TGTGCCAGCAGTTTCGGTCAGGCCTACGAGCAGTACTTC
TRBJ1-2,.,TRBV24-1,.,CATSESNYGYTF,TGTGCCACCAGTGAATCTAACTATGGCTACACCTTC
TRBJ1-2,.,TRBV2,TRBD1,CASSPDRAGYTF,TGTGCCAGCAGCCCCGACAGGGCTGGCTACACCTTC
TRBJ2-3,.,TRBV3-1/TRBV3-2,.,CASSPSGASTDTQYF,TGTGCCAGCAGCCCCTCGGGCGCCTCAACAGATACGCAGTATTTT
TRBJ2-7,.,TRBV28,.,CASTSGGYYEQYF,TGTGCCAGCACCTCCGGGGGTTACTACGAGCAGTACTTC
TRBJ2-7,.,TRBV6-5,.,CASMAGSRRGEQYF,TGTGCCAGCATGGCAGGTTCGAGGCGAGGCGAGCAGTACTTC
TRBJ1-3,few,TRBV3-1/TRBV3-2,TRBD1,CASSQDRLSGNTIYF,TGTGCCAGCAGCCAGGACAGGCTATCTGGAAACACCATATATTTT
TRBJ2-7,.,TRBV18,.,CASSGKGSEQYF,TGTGCCAGCTCCGGGAAGGGCAGTGAGCAGTACTTC
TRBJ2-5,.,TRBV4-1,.,CASSQVGLGVETQYF,TGCGCCAGCAGCCAAGTAGGCCTCGGGGTAGAGACCCAGTACTTC
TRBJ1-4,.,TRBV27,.,CASSLSGPQEKLFF,TGTGCCAGCAGTTTATCGGGGCCCCAGGAAAAACTGTTTTTT
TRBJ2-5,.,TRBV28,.,CASSLGHQETQYF,TGTGCCAGCAGTCTGGGACACCAAGAGACCCAGTACTTC
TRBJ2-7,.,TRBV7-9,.,CASSGAGRDEQYF,TGTGCCAGCAGCGGGGCGGGGCGCGACGAGCAGTACTTC
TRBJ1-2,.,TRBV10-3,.,CAISESPGGGHGYTF,TGTGCCATCAGTGAGTCCCCTGGGGGGGGCCATGGCTACACCTTC
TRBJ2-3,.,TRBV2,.,CASSIIDDTQYF,TGTGCCAGCAGTATTATCGATGATACGCAGTATTTT
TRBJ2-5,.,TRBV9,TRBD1,CASSVGGQFQETQYF,TGTGCCAGCAGCGTAGGGGGACAGTTCCAAGAGACCCAGTACTTC
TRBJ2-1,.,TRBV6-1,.,CASSETASSYNEQFF,TGTGCCAGCAGTGAGACAGCTAGCTCCTACAATGAGCAGTTCTTC
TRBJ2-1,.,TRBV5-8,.,CASRPQFF,TGTGCCAGCAGGCCGCAGTTCTTC
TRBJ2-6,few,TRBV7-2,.,CASSLQGLTGANVLTF,TGTGCCAGCAGCTTACAGGGGCTAACGGGGGCCAACGTCCTGACTTTC
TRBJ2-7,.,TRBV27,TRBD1,CASSPGGRGVPYEQYF,TGTGCCAGCAGTCCAGGGGGCAGGGGGGTCCCCTACGAGCAGTACTTC
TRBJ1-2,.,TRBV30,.,CAWRVSPNYGYTF,TGTGCCTGGAGAGTATCACCTAACTATGGCTACACCTTC